This TCR beta chain was documented in a study of T cell repertoires in cytomegalovirus infection. Study as a whole: Recently identified HLA-C-restricted and well-studied HLA-B-restricted CMV epitopes were used. CMV infection plus the matching HLA type was flagged by public TCR beta signatures.

Regarding this clonotype: Its target is unknown.

Findings and caveats of the study: Ex vivo, HLA-C-restricted CMV-specific TCR beta clonotypes prevailed over the rest of the response.

TCRdb analysed the reads with MiXCR anew, one entry per CDR3 protein. This sample has hundreds of thousands of distinct CDR3 sequences, with about 33% found just once. The junction had 10 bases not matched to a gene; V was cut back by 5 bases and J by 0 bases. The CDR3 extends over 17 amino acids. Germline CDR1 reads SGHVS; CDR2 reads FQNEAQ. The receptor was derived from a human donor in good health (CMV status not recorded). Some clones in this sample may be carry-over from other donors' samples. The rearrangement uses TRBV7-8 and TRBJ1-5, with 7 bases fitting TRBD1. Material: cultured PBMCs, obtained from culture after CMV antigen stimulation. The CDR3, as DNA: TGTGCCAGCAGCCTAAAAACAGGGGATTATAGCAATCAGCCCCAGCATTTT. It specifies CASSLKTGDYSNQPQHF.